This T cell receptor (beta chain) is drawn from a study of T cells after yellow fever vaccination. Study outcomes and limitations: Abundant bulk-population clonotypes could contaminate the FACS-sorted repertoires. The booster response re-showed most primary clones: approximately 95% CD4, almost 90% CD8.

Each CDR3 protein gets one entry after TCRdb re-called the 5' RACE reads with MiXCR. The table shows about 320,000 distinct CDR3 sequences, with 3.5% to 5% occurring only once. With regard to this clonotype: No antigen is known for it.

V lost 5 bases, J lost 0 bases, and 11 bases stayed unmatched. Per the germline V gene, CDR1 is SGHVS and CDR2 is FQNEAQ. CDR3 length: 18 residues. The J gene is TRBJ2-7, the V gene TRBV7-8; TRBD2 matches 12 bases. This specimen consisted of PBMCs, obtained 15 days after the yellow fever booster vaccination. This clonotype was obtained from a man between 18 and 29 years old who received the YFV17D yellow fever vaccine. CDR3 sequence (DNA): TGTGCCAGCAGCGACAGGACTAGCGGGATTCCCCCCTCCTACGAGCAGTACGTC. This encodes CASSDRTSGIPPSYEQYV.